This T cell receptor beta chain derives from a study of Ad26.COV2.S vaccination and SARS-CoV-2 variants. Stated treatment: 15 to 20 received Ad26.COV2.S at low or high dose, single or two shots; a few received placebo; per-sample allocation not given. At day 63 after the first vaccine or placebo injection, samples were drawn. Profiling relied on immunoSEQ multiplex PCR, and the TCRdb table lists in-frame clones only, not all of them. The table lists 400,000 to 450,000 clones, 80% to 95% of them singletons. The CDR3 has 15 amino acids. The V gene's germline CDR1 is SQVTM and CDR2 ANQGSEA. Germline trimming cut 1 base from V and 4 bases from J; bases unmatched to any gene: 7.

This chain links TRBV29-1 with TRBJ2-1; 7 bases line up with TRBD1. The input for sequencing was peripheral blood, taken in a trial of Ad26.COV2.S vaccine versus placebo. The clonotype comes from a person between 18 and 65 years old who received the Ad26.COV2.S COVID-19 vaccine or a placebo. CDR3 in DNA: TGCAGCGTTGAAGGGGGGCCAGGGGGATACAATGAGCAGTTCTTC. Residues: CSVEGGPGGYNEQFF.